The clone carrying this T cell receptor (beta chain) showed up many times. The source of the sample is a study of T-cell reconstitution after alpha-beta-depleted transplantation in children. Trimming stripped 3 bases from V and 1 base from J, with 7 bases between. Per germline, CDR1 DFQATT and CDR2 SNEGSKA (reference sequence). The length of the CDR3 is 12 residues. Unique molecular identifiers were used in preparing the TCRbeta library. TCRdb recomputed calls from the PCR reads with MiXCR, one row per CDR3 protein. The sample yields hundreds of thousands of distinct CDR3 sequences, 9.9% seen once. Sequences were derived from PBMCs from the stem cell graft donor, sampled from the stem cell graft. The chain has TRBV20-1 and TRBJ2-7; no firm D call. The sequence was collected from a human donor who donated a stem cell graft to a child with SCID. This CDR3 reads CSASPGSYEQYF. In nucleotides, the CDR3 is TGCAGTGCTAGTCCCGGATCCTACGAGCAGTACTTC.